The rows below give T cell receptor beta chains drawn from one sample of a study of blood T cells in healthy people across ages. From the 5' RACE reads, TCRdb called clonotypes with MiXCR, one entry per CDR3 protein. In the table there are about 640,000 distinct CDR3 sequences, roughly three fifths of which are singletons. The sequencing sample was made of blood. All receptors derive from a man aged 55 to 70 in good health. CDR3s include the opening cysteine and the closing phenylalanine or tryptophan. Each record gives: clone size, V gene, J gene, D gene, CDR3 protein, CDR3 DNA. A D gene is named only where the DNA matches it firmly. Clone size is stated in some rows and not others, as once, few, many or a class when expanded.

clone_size: .
v_call: TRBV6-5
j_call: TRBJ2-7
d_call: .
cdr3_aa: CASSYRLDYEQYF
cdr3_nt: TGTGCCAGCAGTTACCGATTGGATTACGAGCAGTACTTC

clone_size: .
v_call: TRBV20-1
j_call: TRBJ2-7
d_call: TRBD1
cdr3_aa: CSAETGKEPYEQYF
cdr3_nt: TGCAGTGCAGAGACAGGGAAGGAACCCTACGAGCAGTACTTC

clone_size: .
v_call: TRBV9
j_call: TRBJ2-3
d_call: TRBD2
cdr3_aa: CASSASGGAGVGTQYF
cdr3_nt: TGTGCCAGCAGCGCCTCGGGGGGGGCCGGAGTAGGTACGCAGTATTTT

clone_size: .
v_call: TRBV18
j_call: TRBJ2-1
d_call: .
cdr3_aa: CASAPPNLNEQFF
cdr3_nt: TGTGCCAGCGCACCGCCGAACCTGAATGAGCAGTTCTTC

clone_size: .
v_call: TRBV20-1
j_call: TRBJ2-7
d_call: .
cdr3_aa: CSAREGWLSYEQYF
cdr3_nt: TGCAGTGCTAGAGAAGGGTGGCTCTCCTACGAGCAGTACTTC

clone_size: few
v_call: TRBV24-1
j_call: TRBJ2-3
d_call: .
cdr3_aa: CATSALGQLSTDTQYF
cdr3_nt: TGTGCCACCAGTGCCCTTGGGCAGCTAAGCACAGATACGCAGTATTTT

clone_size: .
v_call: TRBV7-8
j_call: TRBJ1-4
d_call: .
cdr3_aa: CASSTTGNRNEKLFF
cdr3_nt: TGTGCCAGCAGCACCACCGGGAACCGAAATGAAAAACTGTTTTTT

clone_size: .
v_call: TRBV5-1
j_call: TRBJ2-2
d_call: .
cdr3_aa: CASSHRVENTGELFF
cdr3_nt: TGCGCCAGCAGCCACAGGGTCGAGAACACCGGGGAGCTGTTTTTT

clone_size: .
v_call: TRBV24-1
j_call: TRBJ2-3
d_call: TRBD2
cdr3_aa: CATSQGLAPDTQYF
cdr3_nt: TGTGCCACCAGTCAGGGACTAGCACCAGATACGCAGTATTTT

clone_size: .
v_call: TRBV20-1
j_call: TRBJ2-7
d_call: TRBD1
cdr3_aa: CSATLGQPNYEQYF
cdr3_nt: TGCAGTGCTACCCTGGGACAGCCCAACTACGAGCAGTACTTC

clone_size: once
v_call: TRBV10-2
j_call: TRBJ2-3
d_call: .
cdr3_aa: CASSGGSLAPSTDTQYF
cdr3_nt: TGCGCCAGCAGTGGAGGGAGTCTAGCGCCTAGCACAGATACGCAGTATTTT

clone_size: .
v_call: TRBV20-1
j_call: TRBJ2-5
d_call: .
cdr3_aa: CSSVGGQIGTQYF
cdr3_nt: TGCAGTTCCGTCGGCGGGCAGATTGGGACCCAGTACTTC

clone_size: few
v_call: TRBV7-2
j_call: TRBJ2-3
d_call: .
cdr3_aa: CASSLMGDGTDTQYF
cdr3_nt: TGTGCCAGCAGCTTAATGGGAGACGGCACAGATACGCAGTATTTT

clone_size: .
v_call: TRBV20-1
j_call: TRBJ1-2
d_call: .
cdr3_aa: CSASPQGPYGYTF
cdr3_nt: TGCAGTGCTTCCCCACAGGGCCCCTATGGCTACACCTTC

clone_size: .
v_call: TRBV29-1
j_call: TRBJ1-1
d_call: TRBD1
cdr3_aa: CSVMSGGDTEAFF
cdr3_nt: TGCAGCGTGATGTCAGGGGGGGACACTGAAGCTTTCTTT

clone_size: .
v_call: TRBV4-1
j_call: TRBJ2-5
d_call: .
cdr3_aa: CASSQGAEETQYF
cdr3_nt: TGCGCCAGCAGCCAAGGGGCAGAAGAGACCCAGTACTTC

clone_size: many
v_call: TRBV20-1
j_call: TRBJ2-1
d_call: .
cdr3_aa: CSARAYNEQFF
cdr3_nt: TGCAGCGCGAGGGCATACAATGAGCAGTTCTTC